This TCR beta chain was sequenced for a study of T-cell reconstitution after alpha-beta-depleted transplantation in children. Findings and limits, study-wide: Reportedly, roughly two months post-transplant, alpha-beta T cells arose from several hundred expanded graft clones. Newly generated T cells supplied most T-cell counts and diversity one year post-transplant.

About this clonotype: Its target is not known.

Preparing the TCRbeta library involved the use of unique molecular identifiers. TCRdb fed the PCR reads into MiXCR, producing one record per CDR3 protein. The top ten clones hold 25% to 30% of a sample with some 460,000 distinct CDR3 sequences, 15% to 20% of them seen once. CDR1 and CDR2 from the germline V gene are KGHDR and SFDVKD. The CDR3 length is 15 residues. The V and J ends lost 3 bases and 1 base respectively, with 12 bases between them. The chain links TRBV24-1 to TRBJ2-7; possible D gene TRBD1, 5 bases. The TCR originated in a boy in the first two years of life who had a stem cell transplant for Wiskott-Aldrich syndrome, so the T cells may come from the graft donor. Source: PBMCs, mostly from graft donor cells, taken 360 days after TCRalphabeta/CD19-depleted stem cell transplant. The CDR3 DNA is TGTGCCACCAGTGATCCCCGACAGTTATCCTACGAGCAGTACTTC. As protein: CATSDPRQLSYEQYF.